This is a list of T cell receptor beta chains from one sample in a study of Graves' ophthalmopathy and Graves' hyperthyroidism. Each CDR3 protein is one row after TCRdb ran MiXCR on the multiplex PCR reads. The repertoire has around 51,000 distinct CDR3 sequences, over 40% of them found once; the top ten carry about 24%. Sequenced input: peripheral blood. All receptors come from an adult man with Graves' ophthalmopathy. Each CDR3 is given with its conserved first and last residue. The D gene is left open where the match is weak. Size is stated for part of the rows, as once, few or many counts, or as a class when the clone is expanded.

v_gene	j_gene	abundance	d_gene	CDR3nt	CDR3aa
TRBV20-1	TRBJ2-1	few	TRBD2	TGCAGTGCTAGTCCGCCCCGACTAGCGGGGGTCAATAAGCAGCTCTTC	CSASPPRLAGVNKQLF
TRBV5-1	TRBJ2-5	.	TRBD1	TGCGCCAGCACGGTTCAGACAGGGGGGGAGACCCAGTACTTC	CASTVQTGGETQYF
TRBV12-3/TRBV12-4	TRBJ2-5	.	.	TGTGCCAGCAGTTTCGCTAGTAGGGAGACCCAGTACTTC	CASSFASRETQYF
TRBV5-1	TRBJ2-1	.	TRBD2	TGCGCCAGCAGCTTGGCCGGGGGGGCAAGGGACAATGAGCAGTTCTTC	CASSLAGGARDNEQFF
TRBV24-1	TRBJ2-5	few	.	TGTGCCACCAGTGATTTGCACGCAGGCGATATAGAGACCCAGTACTTC	CATSDLHAGDIETQYF
TRBV7-9	TRBJ1-2	.	.	TGTGCCAGCAGCCTTTCTGGGGGCTTCGACTATGGCTACACCTTC	CASSLSGGFDYGYTF
TRBV2	TRBJ2-7	few	TRBD1	TGTGCCAGCAGCGAAGACAGGGGGGTCTACGAGCAGTACTTC	CASSEDRGVYEQYF
TRBV20-1	TRBJ1-2	few	.	TGCAGTGCCCCACCAGAGCCCTATGGCTACACCTTC	CSAPPEPYGYTF
TRBV5-1	TRBJ2-7	.	TRBD1	TGCGCCAGCAGGGAAGGGACAGGGTACGAGCAGTACTTC	CASREGTGYEQYF
TRBV7-6	TRBJ2-5	many	.	TGTGCCAGCAGCTTAGAGGGTCGAGGAGAGACCCAGTACTTC	CASSLEGRGETQYF
TRBV2	TRBJ2-7	.	.	TGTGCCAGCAGTGAAGGAGGGCGCGAGCAGTACTTC	CASSEGGREQYF
TRBV5-8	TRBJ2-1	many	.	TGTGCCAGCAGCTTTCGGGTGGCGAGTCTTACTGAGCAGTTCTTC	CASSFRVASLTEQFF
TRBV6-5	TRBJ2-5	many	.	TGTGCCAGCACCTTTAACACTGGGGAGACCCAGTACTTC	CASTFNTGETQYF